The 17 T cell receptor beta chains presented below share a single source sample, sequenced in a study of cytomegalovirus exposure and HLA in healthy donors. The PCR used 60 Vbeta and 13 Jbeta primers. Assay used: immunoSEQ multiplex PCR; TCRdb lists only in-frame clones, some missing. The sample consists of some 130,000 clones, over 75% of them appearing once. The sample consisted of PBMCs. The origin of the receptors is a man aged 30-40 years in good health.

The chain links TRBV29-1 to TRBJ1-1, with 8 nucleotides matching TRBD1. The CDR3 runs to 13 residues. Germline V CDR1 and CDR2: SQVTM, ANQGSEA. V gave up 6 bases and J gave up 0 bases; unmatched junction bases: 3. The CDR3 nucleotides are TGCAGCGTAACAGGGGGTATGAACACTGAAGCTTTCTTT. Amino acids: CSVTGGMNTEAFF.

This chain uses TRBV9 with TRBJ2-1, with D tentatively TRBD2 (5 bases). Trimming left V 1 base short and J 9 bases short, with 17 bases between. Germline CDR1 SGDLS, CDR2 YYNGEE. The CDR3 loop spans 15 amino acids. The CDR3, as DNA: TGTGCCAGCAGCGTAAATACTAAGAGGGTAGGTGAGCAGTTCTTC. The encoded protein is CASSVNTKRVGEQFF.

This clone was picked up one time. The V and J genes are TRBV7-9 and TRBJ2-1, with D possibly TRBD2 on 6 matching bases. The CDR3 extends over 14 amino acids. The V gene's germline CDR1 is SEHNR and CDR2 FQNEAQ (reference sequence). Trimming stripped 1 base from V and 5 bases from J, with 9 bases between. The CDR3 loop reads CASSLVGGNNEQFF. CDR3 nucleotides: TGTGCCAGCAGCTTAGTCGGGGGTAACAATGAGCAGTTCTTC.

This clone was counted a few times. The CDR3 DNA reads TGCAGCGTAGGGGGACTAGCGGGGGGGTACGACCAGTACTTC. This encodes CSVGGLAGGYDQYF. The chain joins TRBV29-1 to TRBJ2-5, with 16 bases lining up with TRBD2. The V segment lost 6 bases and the J segment 10 bases; nucleotides outside the gene matches: 8. CDR1 and CDR2 from the germline V gene are SQVTM and ANQGSEA. The CDR3 is 14 residues long.

The count of this clone is one. The chain uses TRBV4-3 and TRBJ2-5; 9 bases fit TRBD1. The J call may be mistaken, given a closer DNA end match to TRBJ2-7. The germline V gene has CDR1 LGHNA and CDR2 YSLEER. The CDR3 runs 14 residues. DNA of the CDR3: TGCGCCAGCAGCCTTGGACAGGGGCGCTACGAGCAGTACTTC. This gives the protein CASSLGQGRYEQYF.

The rearrangement links TRBV19 to TRBJ1-2; D might be TRBD1 (5 bases). The CDR3 extends over 15 amino acids. CDR1 and CDR2 from the germline V gene are LNHDA and SQIVND (reference sequence). V was trimmed by 3 bases and J by 0 bases, leaving 11 bases between them. CDR3 bases: TGTGCCAGTAGTATTGGGGGGAGTCCTAACTATGGCTACACCTTC. This translates into CASSIGGSPNYGYTF.

The CDR3 reads CASARTRTSGYGYTF. In nucleotides, the CDR3 is TGTGCCAGCGCGCGAACTCGGACTTCTGGCTATGGCTACACCTTC. The rearrangement joins TRBV6-5 to TRBJ1-2; no clear D gene. Trimming took 8 bases from V and 4 from J, leaving 20 bases between them. This CDR3 comprises 15 residues. Per the germline V gene, CDR1 is MNHEY and CDR2 is SVGAGI.

The chain uses TRBV7-3 and TRBJ2-1; D gene uncertain. The V end lost 8 bases, the J end lost 12 bases, and 20 bases lay between the germline ends. Germline V gene data show CDR1 as SGHTA and CDR2 as FQGTGA. The CDR3 contains 13 residues. CDR3 residues: CASSPSSQMRQFF. CDR3 DNA: TGTGCCAGCTCGCCAAGTAGTCAAATGAGGCAGTTCTTC.

The chain is built from TRBV28 and TRBJ2-2, with a tentative D call TRBD2 (6 bases). Per germline, CDR1 MDHEN and CDR2 SYDVKM. CDR3 length equals 17 residues. The V and J ends lost 3 bases and 3 bases respectively, with 17 bases between them. CDR3 residues: CASSFPFAGRDTGELFF. The CDR3 DNA sequence: TGTGCCAGCAGTTTTCCATTTGCGGGAAGGGACACCGGGGAGCTGTTTTTT.

This clone has just a few counts. V usage is TRBV2 and J usage is TRBJ1-4; D unclear. CDR3 length: 11 amino acids. CDR1 and CDR2 (germline): SNHLY, FYNNEI. V dropped 5 bases and J dropped 14 bases, with 12 bases sitting between them. The CDR3 loop is CASSSEQWLFF. CDR3 DNA: TGTGCCAGCAGTAGCGAGCAATGGCTGTTTTTT.

This chain uses TRBV7-9 with TRBJ2-7, with 9 bases lining up with TRBD2. Germline V lookup: CDR1 SEHNR, CDR2 FQNEAQ (reference sequence). Trimming removed 11 bases from V and 6 bases from J; junction bases left unmatched: 17. The CDR3 consists of 15 residues. The CDR3 region has the DNA TGTGCCTGCTGGGCTAGCGGGGACCCTAAGGGCGAGCAGTACTTC. Encoded protein: CACWASGDPKGEQYF.

The V gene is TRBV2, the J gene TRBJ2-4, with D possibly being TRBD2 (6 bases). Germline CDR1 is SNHLY and CDR2 is FYNNEI. This CDR3 contains 14 residues. The V and J ends lost 6 bases and 6 bases respectively, with 15 bases between them. CDR3 residues: CASRLEARGNIQYF. CDR3 bases: TGTGCCAGCAGATTAGAGGCGCGGGGAAACATTCAGTACTTC.

This clone turned up a few times. The rearrangement links TRBV5-1 to TRBJ2-3, with a tentative D call TRBD2 (6 bases). Germline V gene data show CDR1 as SGHRS and CDR2 as YFSETQ. The CDR3 sequence is 13 residues long. The V gene lost 4 bases and the J gene lost 5 bases, with 11 bases spanning the gap. In DNA form, the CDR3 reads TGCGCCAGCAGCCGACTAGAGAAAGATACGCAGTATTTT. It specifies CASSRLEKDTQYF.

This rearrangement joins TRBV30 to TRBJ2-5; TRBD2 matches 12 bases. Germline V gives CDR1 GTSNPN, CDR2 SVGIG (reference sequence). V shed 3 bases and J 11 bases; nucleotides not matched to a gene: 13. The CDR3 runs 15 residues. CDR3 amino acids: CAWSPLAGGFWGQYF. The CDR3 bases are TGTGCCTGGAGCCCACTAGCGGGAGGTTTCTGGGGGCAGTACTTC.

The chain recombines TRBV10-3 with TRBJ1-1, with TRBD1 matching over 7 bases. Germline CDR1 reads ENHRY; CDR2 reads SYGVKD. The CDR3 is 16 amino acids. J gave up 0 bases and V 2 bases, and 6 bases lay outside the gene matches. Written as DNA, the CDR3 is TGTGCCATCAGTGAGGCTCACAGGGGAATGAACACTGAAGCTTTCTTT. Its translation: CAISEAHRGMNTEAFF.

The genes are TRBV27 and TRBJ2-1; 7 bases are a match to TRBD2. The CDR3 runs to 14 residues. The trim removed 3 bases at V and 4 bases at J, leaving 3 bases unmatched. CDR1 is MNHEY and CDR2 is SMNVEV in the germline V gene (reference sequence). Written as DNA, the CDR3 is TGTGCCAGCAGTTTCTCCGGGGGGTACAATGAGCAGTTCTTC. This sequence encodes CASSFSGGYNEQFF.

The chain uses TRBV7-9 and TRBJ1-4; tentatively, D is TRBD1 (6 bases). V was cut by 7 bases and J by 10 bases, with 13 bases left in between. CDR3 length equals 12 residues. Germline-derived CDR1 and CDR2 are SEHNR and FQNEAQ (reference sequence). CDR3 bases: TGTGCCAGCAACAGGGAAACGGGAAAACTGTTTTTT. This translates into CASNRETGKLFF. Looking up the rest from reference TRBV7-9 and TRBJ1-4 gives the full variable domain: DTGVSQNPRHKITKRGQNVTFRCDPISEHNRLYWYRQTLGQGPEFLTYFQNEAQLEKSRLLSDRFSAERPKGSFSTLEIQRTEQGDSAMYLCASNRETGKLFFGSGTQLSVL.